These 23 T cell receptor beta chains came from one sample sequenced in a study of shared clonotypes between healthy human individuals. Sequencing used immunoSEQ multiplex PCR; TCRdb keeps in-frame clones, though not all of them. The data contain about 1.5 million clones, roughly 98% of them singletons. Input material: naive CD4+ T cells sorted from blood. Documented subset: CD45RA+ positively selected. The receptors stem from a man younger than 40 in good health.

The chain has TRBV6-6 and TRBJ2-1; TRBD2 matches at 14 bases. V lost 5 bases to trimming and J lost 8 bases; unmatched junction nucleotides: 5. This CDR3 is built from 15 residues. Germline V gives CDR1 MNHNY, CDR2 SVGAGI (reference sequence). CDR3: CASSKGLAGVYEQFF. In DNA, the CDR3 is TGTGCCAGCAGTAAGGGACTAGCGGGAGTATATGAGCAGTTCTTC.

J is TRBJ2-2 and V is TRBV2; TRBD1 agrees at 8 bases. The germline V gene has CDR1 SNHLY and CDR2 FYNNEI. The length of the CDR3 is 17 residues. V gave up 9 bases and J gave up 0 bases; unmatched junction bases: 12. CDR3 in DNA: TGTGCCAGAGGTCCCAAGTCAGGGGGCGCGAACACCGGGGAGCTGTTTTTT. It specifies CARGPKSGGANTGELFF.

This clone occurred once. Other DNA sequences in the same sample also yield this CDR3. The rearrangement uses TRBV11-2 and TRBJ2-1; D is uncertain. The V gene lost 5 bases and the J gene lost 6 bases, with 5 bases spanning the gap. This CDR3 is built from 11 residues. Germline CDR1 reads SGHAT; CDR2 reads FQNNGV. CDR3 sequence (DNA): TGTGCCAGCAGCCCGGGCAATGAGCAGTTCTTC. Residues: CASSPGNEQFF.

CDR3 DNA: TGTGCCAGCAGTCCCGGCCGCAGGGCGTATGGCTACACCTTC. Translating gives CASSPGRRAYGYTF. The chain recombines TRBV28 with TRBJ1-2; possible D gene TRBD1, 5 bases. Trimming took off 5 bases at V and 5 bases at J, with 15 bases between the two ends. Germline assignment: CDR1 MDHEN and CDR2 SYDVKM. This CDR3 is built from 14 residues.

The chain uses TRBV5-1 and TRBJ2-5, with TRBD2 matching over 14 bases. V lost 3 bases and J lost 3; bases outside the gene matches: 4. Germline CDR1 and CDR2: SGHRS and YFSETQ. The CDR3 spans 16 residues. The CDR3 nucleotides are TGCGCCAGCAGCTCTGGGACTAGCGGGAGTGAAGAGACCCAGTACTTC. Amino acid sequence: CASSSGTSGSEETQYF.

The chain uses TRBV29-1 and TRBJ2-1, with D possibly TRBD2 on 6 matching bases. Trimming removed 4 bases from V and 8 bases from J, with 18 bases in between. There are 14 residues in the CDR3. The V gene's germline CDR1 is SQVTM and CDR2 ANQGSEA. CDR3 coding DNA: TGCAGCGTTGCTGGCGGGGACCAGGGCCATGAGCAGTTCTTC. Amino acids: CSVAGGDQGHEQFF.

The rearrangement uses TRBV6-7 and TRBJ2-3, with unresolved D. TRBV6-7 is annotated as an ORF whose role is uncertain. V was clipped by 0 bases and J by 3 bases, with 10 bases between them. This CDR3 comprises 15 residues. In DNA form, the CDR3 reads TGTGCCAGCAGTTACTCGACCCTAAGTACAGATACGCAGTATTTT. Translated: CASSYSTLSTDTQYF.

The chain joins TRBV11-2 to TRBJ2-7, with 10 bases that match TRBD2. Germline loops: CDR1 SGHAT, CDR2 FQNNGV. With 5 bases clipped from V and 0 bases from J, the junction kept 13 bases outside the gene matches. The CDR3 totals 18 residues. DNA of the CDR3: TGTGCCAGCAGCCGAAAGCAGCTAGCGGGAGCGAACTCCTACGAGCAGTACTTC. It encodes CASSRKQLAGANSYEQYF. Combining the CDR3 with reference TRBV11-2 and TRBJ2-7 gives the whole variable domain EAGVAQSPRYKIIEKRQSVAFWCNPISGHATLYWYQQILGQGPKLLIQFQNNGVVDDSQLPKDRFSAERLKGVDSTLKIQPAKLEDSAVYLCASSRKQLAGANSYEQYFGPGTRLTVT.

This clone showed up just a few times. The chain joins TRBV7-3 to TRBJ2-2; D remains ambiguous. Germline V lookup: CDR1 SGHTA, CDR2 FQGTGA. With 5 bases removed from V and 1 base from J, the gap between germline ends came to 5 bases. The CDR3 is made up of 13 amino acids. The CDR3 bases are TGTGCCAGCAGCATCCTGAACACCGGGGAGCTGTTTTTT. The encoded protein is CASSILNTGELFF.

This clone was found once. The chain recombines TRBV10-2 with TRBJ2-1, with 12 bases identical to TRBD2. Trimming cost V 5 bases and J 3 bases; bases outside gene matches: 11. The CDR3 spans 18 residues. The germline gives CDR1 WSHSY, CDR2 SAAADI. In nucleotides, the CDR3 is TGCGCCAGCAGTTACCCTCAGACTAGCGGGAGTAGCTACAATGAGCAGTTCTTC. Protein sequence: CASSYPQTSGSSYNEQFF.

The chain carries TRBV5-4 and TRBJ2-5, with 7 bases matching TRBD2. Germline V CDR1 and CDR2: SGHNT, YYREEE (reference sequence). V gave up 4 bases and J gave up 1 base; unmatched junction bases: 1. The CDR3 covers 13 residues. The CDR3 protein is CASSREGQETQYF. CDR3 nucleotides: TGTGCCAGCAGCAGGGAGGGCCAAGAGACCCAGTACTTC.

The chain uses TRBV7-8 and TRBJ2-7; D uncertain. The V and J ends lost 5 bases and 4 bases respectively, with 21 bases between them. CDR1 and CDR2 (germline): SGHVS, FQNEAQ. This CDR3 is built from 16 residues. This chain's CDR3 is CASSPSGRGRSYEQYF. The CDR3 region has the DNA TGTGCCAGCAGCCCTTCCGGGCGCGGACGGTCATACGAGCAGTACTTC.

The chain has TRBV18 and TRBJ1-4; no reliable D call. The CDR3 length is 12 residues. Deletions cut 8 bases from V and 7 bases from J, with 11 bases between. Germline V gene lookup returns CDR1 KGHSH and CDR2 LQKENI. The chain's CDR3 is CASLIPLEKLFF. The CDR3, as DNA: TGTGCCAGCCTAATACCTCTTGAAAAACTGTTTTTT.

Turning to this clone: The sample carries other DNA sequences with the same CDR3. This chain uses TRBV28 with TRBJ2-3; TRBD2 matches at 9 bases. This CDR3 region has 15 residues. J lost 3 bases, V lost 2 bases, and 3 bases had no gene match. Germline values: CDR1 MDHEN, CDR2 SYDVKM. The CDR3 sequence is CASSLGGRGTDTQYF. The CDR3 DNA sequence: TGTGCCAGCAGTTTAGGCGGGAGGGGTACAGATACGCAGTATTTT.

The gene calls are TRBV19 and TRBJ1-4, with 9 bases identical to TRBD1. The CDR3 length is 14 residues. CDR1 and CDR2 (germline): LNHDA, SQIVND (reference sequence). J gave up 10 bases and V 0 bases, and 3 bases lay outside the gene matches. CDR3 DNA sequence: TGTGCCAGTAGTATAGATGACAGGGGGAGAAAACTGTTTTTT. Residues: CASSIDDRGRKLFF.

The genes are TRBV2 and TRBJ2-3; no firm D call. V was pared by 4 bases and J by 9 bases, with 17 bases between. CDR3 length: 14 amino acids. CDR1 SNHLY and CDR2 FYNNEI come from the germline V gene. In nucleotides, the CDR3 is TGTGCCAGCAGTGTTCCAGCTCCTAAGGAAACGCAGTATTTT. It yields the protein CASSVPAPKETQYF.

This chain joins TRBV2 and TRBJ1-2; 10 nucleotides agree with TRBD1. Trimming removed 8 bases from V and 5 bases from J; junction bases left unmatched: 8. The CDR3 loop spans 14 amino acids. CDR1 and CDR2 from the germline V gene are SNHLY and FYNNEI. In DNA form, the CDR3 reads TGTGCCAGCTCTAGACAGGGGGCAAGGTATGGCTACACCTTC. Translated: CASSRQGARYGYTF.

This chain connects TRBV5-1 to TRBJ2-5, with D possibly being TRBD1 or TRBD2 (5 bases each). V gave up 0 bases and J gave up 5 bases, with 11 bases separating them. The CDR3 covers 14 residues. Per the germline V gene, CDR1 is SGHRS and CDR2 is YFSETQ. CDR3 amino acids: CASSLAREWETQYF. In nucleotides, the CDR3 is TGCGCCAGCAGCTTGGCCAGGGAGTGGGAGACCCAGTACTTC.

The rearrangement joins TRBV30 to TRBJ2-3; TRBD2 aligns across 15 bases. The CDR3 runs 20 residues. V lost 2 bases and J lost 2; bases outside the gene matches: 14. From germline, CDR1 is GTSNPN and CDR2 SVGIG (reference sequence). CDR3 in DNA: TGTGCCTGGAGTTTCAGGACTAGCGGGAGGGCCATACTCCCCACAGATACGCAGTATTTT. Encoded protein: CAWSFRTSGRAILPTDTQYF.

This clone is a singleton in its sample. The sample holds other DNA sequences that translate to the same CDR3. J is TRBJ2-7 and V is TRBV5-1; TRBD1 aligns across 9 bases. The germline CDR1 and CDR2 sequences are SGHRS and YFSETQ. The CDR3 is 13 residues long. V lost 5 bases and J lost 4; bases outside the gene matches: 4. The CDR3 is CASRRDRAYEQYF. The DNA for the CDR3 is TGCGCCAGCAGGAGGGACAGGGCATACGAGCAGTACTTC.

The chain uses TRBV11-3 and TRBJ2-5; 9 bases agree with TRBD2. Germline CDR1 is SGHNT and CDR2 is YENEEA. J was trimmed by 5 bases and V by 5 bases; bases with no gene match: 15. The CDR3 extends over 17 amino acids. The CDR3 loop is CASSRGGSGGGGETQYF. In nucleotides, the CDR3 is TGTGCCAGCAGCAGAGGCGGTAGCGGGGGAGGTGGTGAGACCCAGTACTTC.

The chain couples TRBV7-2 to TRBJ1-5; the D is unclear. The CDR3 has 13 amino acids. Germline CDR1 is SGHTA and CDR2 is FQGNSA. V was trimmed by 3 bases and J by 7 bases, leaving 10 bases between them. The DNA for the CDR3 is TGTGCCAGCAGCTTGACCCTTAGACAGCCCCAGCATTTT. This encodes CASSLTLRQPQHF.

Concerning this clone itself: The junction and the germline gene differ at one end; a read error may be behind it. The CDR3 loop is CASSDRLAGDYNGQFF. CDR3 nucleotides: TGTGCCAGCAGCGACCGGTTAGCGGGGGACTACAATGGGCAGTTCTTC. The chain has TRBV14 and TRBJ2-1, with 9 nucleotides matching TRBD2. Germline CDR1 and CDR2: SGHDN and FVKESK. The CDR3 runs to 16 residues.